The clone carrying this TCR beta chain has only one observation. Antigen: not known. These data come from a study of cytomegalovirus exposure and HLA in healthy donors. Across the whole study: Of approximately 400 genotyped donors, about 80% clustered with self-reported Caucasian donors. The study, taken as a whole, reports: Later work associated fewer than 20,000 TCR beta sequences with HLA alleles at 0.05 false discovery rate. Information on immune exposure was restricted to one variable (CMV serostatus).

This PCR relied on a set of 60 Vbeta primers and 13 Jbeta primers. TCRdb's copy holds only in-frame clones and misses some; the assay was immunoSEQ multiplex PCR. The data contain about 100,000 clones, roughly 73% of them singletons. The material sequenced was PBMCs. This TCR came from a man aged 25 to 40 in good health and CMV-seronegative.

The CDR3 protein is CASSSLSRGAEQYF. As DNA, the CDR3 is TGCGCCAGCAGCTCGCTTTCCCGGGGGGCCGAGCAGTACTTC. J is TRBJ2-7 and V is TRBV5-1, with D possibly being TRBD2 (7 bases). The V end lost 3 bases, the J end lost 6 bases, and 16 bases lay between the germline ends. This CDR3 is 14 amino acids long. The V gene's germline CDR1 is SGHRS and CDR2 YFSETQ.